The next 17 T cell receptor beta chains were all read from a single sample in a study of cytomegalovirus exposure and HLA in healthy donors. The PCR made use of 60 Vbeta and 13 Jbeta primers. The protocol was immunoSEQ multiplex PCR, while the TCRdb copy is restricted to in-frame clones and leaves out a portion. The data show 60,000 to 70,000 clones, around 61% seen once. Sample: PBMCs. These TCRs come from a woman aged 50 to 60 in good health and CMV-seronegative.

V and J are TRBV4-1 and TRBJ2-1; 14 bases match TRBD2. Germline lookup yields CDR1 MGHRA and CDR2 YSYEKL. The CDR3 covers 15 residues. Germline trimming cut 6 bases from V and 6 bases from J; bases unmatched to any gene: 4. CDR3 residues: CASRTGLAGGNEQFF. The CDR3 nucleotides are TGCGCCAGCAGGACAGGACTAGCGGGAGGCAATGAGCAGTTCTTC.

A few counts support this clone. V gene TRBV25-1 combines with J gene TRBJ2-1, with unresolved D. Trimming pared 3 bases from V and 6 bases from J, leaving 6 bases between. The CDR3 extends over 12 amino acids. Germline V gives CDR1 MGHDK, CDR2 SYGVNS. The CDR3 reads CASSERLNEQFF. The CDR3, as DNA: TGTGCCAGCAGTGAGAGACTCAATGAGCAGTTCTTC.

This clone was seen a handful of times. CDR3 amino acids: CASSHTGAGNTIYF. The CDR3 bases are TGCGCCAGCAGCCATACCGGAGCCGGAAACACCATATATTTT. This rearrangement joins TRBV4-3 to TRBJ1-3, with unresolved D. Germline values: CDR1 LGHNA, CDR2 YSLEER. The CDR3 sequence is 14 residues long. Trimming shortened V by 3 bases and J by 4 bases, and 10 bases separated the two germline ends.

The chain combines TRBV27 with TRBJ1-2; 12 bases align to TRBD1. The V and J ends lost 6 bases and 2 bases, in that order; junction bases with no gene match: 13. Germline V gene lookup returns CDR1 MNHEY and CDR2 SMNVEV (reference sequence). This CDR3 comprises 18 residues. CDR3 nucleotides: TGTGCCAGCAGCGCCTATCCCGGGACAGGGGGCAGCAACTATGGCTACACCTTC. Amino acids: CASSAYPGTGGSNYGYTF.

V and J are TRBV9 and TRBJ1-4; D gene ambiguous. The germline V gene has CDR1 SGDLS and CDR2 YYNGEE. The CDR3 length is 15 residues. V shed 2 bases and J shed 2 bases, with 10 bases lying between them. CDR3 DNA: TGTGCCAGCAGCGTCCACGGAGGGACTAATGAAAAACTGTTTTTT. It yields the protein CASSVHGGTNEKLFF.

This rearrangement joins TRBV19 to TRBJ1-2; no definite D call. CDR1 and CDR2 from the germline V gene are LNHDA and SQIVND (reference sequence). V was cut by 6 bases and J by 4 bases, with 15 bases left in between. The CDR3 has 14 amino acids. The CDR3 region has the DNA TGTGCCAGTAGCGCAGGTTGGTCGGTCTATGGCTACACCTTC. Amino acids: CASSAGWSVYGYTF.

The V call is TRBV19, the J call TRBJ2-7; TRBD1 is a possible D gene (5 bases). The CDR3 length is 13 residues. Trimming took 4 bases from V and 3 from J, leaving 10 bases between them. Germline lookup yields CDR1 LNHDA and CDR2 SQIVND (reference sequence). In nucleotides, the CDR3 is TGTGCCAGTAGTAAACAGGATTACTACGAGCAGTACTTC. Translation: CASSKQDYYEQYF.

This clone has just one count. J is TRBJ1-4 and V is TRBV6-5, with D possibly matching TRBD1 (6 bases). V was shortened by 8 bases and J by 6 bases, with 16 bases between the two germline ends. Germline lookup yields CDR1 MNHEY and CDR2 SVGAGI. This CDR3 is built from 14 residues. CDR3 region: CASGQTGAYEKLFF. For the CDR3, the DNA is TGTGCCAGCGGCCAGACAGGAGCTTATGAAAAACTGTTTTTT.

The CDR3 bases are TGTGCCAGCAGCTTGGTGGTGGGACTTCGCTCCTACGAGCAGTACTTC. This translates into CASSLVVGLRSYEQYF. V usage is TRBV5-6 and J usage is TRBJ2-7, with D perhaps matching TRBD2 (6 bases). Germline assignment: CDR1 SGHDT and CDR2 YYEEEE. This CDR3 has 16 residues. V was shortened by 0 bases and J by 0 bases, with 13 bases between the two germline ends.

The V and J genes are TRBV7-9 and TRBJ2-6; D is perhaps TRBD1 (6 bases). Trimming took 4 bases from V and 1 from J, leaving 11 bases between them. Germline V gene data show CDR1 as SEHNR and CDR2 as FQNEAQ (reference sequence). This CDR3 is built from 16 residues. The CDR3 loop reads CASSSRGLSGANVLTF. Written as DNA, the CDR3 is TGTGCCAGCAGCTCTAGGGGGTTGTCTGGGGCCAACGTCCTGACTTTC.

This chain connects TRBV4-1 to TRBJ1-2; the match to TRBD1 covers 11 bases. In germline, CDR1 is MGHRA, CDR2 YSYEKL. V shed 4 bases, J shed 7 bases, and the junction held 5 bases outside the gene matches. This CDR3 has 14 residues. This CDR3 reads CASSPGQGVGGYTF. The CDR3 bases are TGCGCCAGCAGCCCGGGACAGGGGGTAGGTGGCTACACCTTC.

The chain uses TRBV4-3 and TRBJ1-4; a weak D match, TRBD1 (6 bases). CDR3 size: 18 residues. V was pared by 1 base and J by 0 bases, with 15 bases between. In germline, CDR1 is LGHNA, CDR2 YSLEER. CDR3 DNA sequence: TGCGCCAGCAGCCAAGTATGGGGGGGCGATGCAACTAATGAAAAACTGTTTTTT. Its protein is CASSQVWGGDATNEKLFF.

The chain joins TRBV7-9 to TRBJ1-5; the D gene is possibly TRBD1 (6 bases). The CDR3 loop spans 16 amino acids. V lost 5 bases and J lost 4, with 18 bases in between. CDR1 and CDR2 (germline): SEHNR, FQNEAQ (reference sequence). The CDR3 is CASSHGGGGSNQPQHF. The CDR3 region has the DNA TGTGCCAGCAGCCATGGAGGGGGGGGGTCAAATCAGCCCCAGCATTTT. Complete variable domain (other parts from reference TRBV7-9 and TRBJ1-5): DTGVSQNPRHKITKRGQNVTFRCDPISEHNRLYWYRQTLGQGPEFLTYFQNEAQLEKSRLLSDRFSAERPKGSFSTLEIQRTEQGDSAMYLCASSHGGGGSNQPQHFGDGTRLSIL.

The rearrangement links TRBV29-1 to TRBJ2-1; D might be TRBD1 (6 bases). Germline CDR1 SQVTM, CDR2 ANQGSEA. The CDR3 spans 15 residues. Trimming pared 5 bases from V and 5 bases from J, leaving 19 bases between. The CDR3 coding sequence is TGCAGCGTTACGAGGGACACTCGTCTTGACAATGAGCAGTTCTTC. The encoded protein is CSVTRDTRLDNEQFF.

This clone has just a few counts. V gene TRBV2 combines with J gene TRBJ2-5; D is possibly TRBD2 (6 bases). Between the trimmed V and J ends, which lost 4 bases and 4 bases, there was a span of 13 bases. The CDR3 has 14 residues. Germline CDR1 reads SNHLY; CDR2 reads FYNNEI. DNA for the CDR3: TGTGCCAGCAGTGGGCAGGGTAGCGGAGAGACCCAGTACTTC. The encoded protein is CASSGQGSGETQYF.

This clone has just one count. The genes are TRBV6-5 and TRBJ2-7; tentatively, D is TRBD1 (6 bases). From germline, CDR1 is MNHEY and CDR2 SVGAGI. The CDR3 totals 13 residues. V was pared by 2 bases and J by 9 bases, with 14 bases between. The CDR3 reads CASSYQTGWRQYF. The CDR3, as DNA: TGTGCCAGCAGTTACCAAACAGGGTGGCGGCAGTACTTC.

This chain uses TRBV6-4 with TRBJ2-1; TRBD2 aligns across 7 bases. V was pared by 0 bases and J by 7 bases, with 6 bases of the junction left unmatched. CDR3 length: 15 residues. Germline V gene lookup returns CDR1 MRHNA and CDR2 SNTAGT. Here the CDR3 reads CASSDSSGMANEQFF. The CDR3 DNA reads as TGTGCCAGCAGTGACTCGAGCGGGATGGCAAATGAGCAGTTCTTC.